The clone carrying this T cell receptor (beta chain) was counted at least ten times. Its antigen is unidentified. The CDR3 length is 15 residues. Germline V gene lookup returns CDR1 SGHAT and CDR2 FQDESV (reference sequence). Trimming pared 2 bases from V and 4 bases from J, leaving 14 bases between. Amplification targeted TCR beta CDR3 regions from RNA transcripts. During a first-round RT-PCR of the TCR CDR3, the HTBI primer set was used. TCRdb recomputed calls from the multiplex PCR reads with MiXCR, one row per CDR3 protein. The sample contains 340,000 or so distinct CDR3 sequences, around a sixth of which appear only once. This entry is derived from a study of T cells in Graves' hyperthyroidism and ophthalmopathy. Study background: Pretreatment peripheral blood was obtained at initial diagnosis. Overall study results and limits: Blood also contained most expanded thyroid clonotypes above 0.001.

Material for sequencing was blood. The sequence came from a woman in her fifties or sixties with Graves' hyperthyroidism. This chain joins TRBV11-1 and TRBJ1-1; D not resolved. CDR3 nucleotides: TGTGCCAGCAGCTTACGGACTTCGACGAGCACTGAAGCTTTCTTT. The encoded protein is CASSLRTSTSTEAFF.